This T cell receptor beta chain stems from a study of blood T cell repertoires in COVID-19. Study details: Samples of COVID-19 (acute and convalescent) were obtained from the United States, Italy and Spain. In each case, the material was cDNA or gDNA derived from T cells, B-cell-depleted T cells, or PBMCs.

How the authors handled the data: Scientists estimated how many nucleated cells there were by amplifying reference gene primers. Libraries were prepared by immunoSEQ multiplex PCR; TCRdb keeps only in-frame clonotypes and omits some of them. V, J and clone size were drawn from that table, and D and trimming were deduced from the DNA. Here the sample spans about 270,000 clones, approximately 86% being singletons. This CDR3 contains 14 residues. CDR1 and CDR2 (germline): LNHDA, SQIVND (reference sequence). Trimming at V came to 5 bases and at J to 4 bases, leaving 4 bases not matched to a gene. Sequencing was carried out using peripheral blood. The sequence was collected from a middle-aged man with active or convalescent COVID-19. The chain uses TRBV19 and TRBJ1-3, with 8 bases matching TRBD1. The chain's CDR3 is CASSSGGAGNTIYF. CDR3 sequence (DNA): TGTGCCAGTAGTTCAGGGGGCGCCGGAAACACCATATATTTT.